These T cell receptor beta chains were read from a single sample in a study of shared clonotypes between healthy human individuals. Libraries were prepared by immunoSEQ multiplex PCR; TCRdb keeps only in-frame clonotypes and omits some of them. The sample holds 500,000 to 550,000 clones; about 96% are singletons and the top ten take 0.05% to 0.07%. Specimen: naive CD4+ T cells sorted from blood. These TCRs come from a woman in her 30s in good health. Both conserved end residues are part of each CDR3. D genes are given only for firm matches. Clone size appears in some rows only: once, few, many, or a class for an expanded clone.

abundance,d_gene,j_gene,v_gene,CDR3nt,CDR3aa
.,TRBD1,TRBJ2-7,TRBV10-1,TGCGCCAGCAGTGGGGCCGGGACAGGGGGTATCTACGAGCAGTACTTC,CASSGAGTGGIYEQYF
.,.,TRBJ1-1,TRBV5-1,TGCGCCAGCAGCCTCCCCGGGACAGAAGCTTTCTTT,CASSLPGTEAFF
.,.,TRBJ2-1,TRBV20-1,TGCAGTGTCTACAATGAGCAGTTCTTC,CSVYNEQFF
.,.,TRBJ2-7,TRBV9,TGTGCCAGCAGCCCCGGGACGGGTACCTACGAGCAGTACTTC,CASSPGTGTYEQYF
.,.,TRBJ2-7,TRBV13,TGTGCCAGCAGCTTAGGCACGGGAGCGGTTTACGAGCAGTACTTC,CASSLGTGAVYEQYF
once,TRBD2,TRBJ2-1,TRBV4-1,TGCGCCAGCAGCCAGGAACCGGGACTAGCGGGACGAAGGGACTACAATGAGCAGTTCTTC,CASSQEPGLAGRRDYNEQFF
.,.,TRBJ1-1,TRBV12-5,TGTGCTAGTGGTCCAGGCGGGGGGCGCCGGGGCACTGAAGCTTTCTTT,CASGPGGGRRGTEAFF
.,.,TRBJ2-3,TRBV5-1,TGCGCCAGCAGTCTCGAGAAAAGCACAGATACGCAGTATTTT,CASSLEKSTDTQYF
.,.,TRBJ2-1,TRBV7-9,TGTGCCAGCAATGAGCAGTTCTTC,CASNEQFF
.,.,TRBJ1-1,TRBV10-3,TGTGCCATCAGTGAGAGGGAGAACACTGAAGCTTTCTTT,CAISERENTEAFF
.,.,TRBJ2-2,TRBV6-1,TGTGCCAGCAGTGGGGTTTTCCTGAACACCGGGGAGCTGTTTTTT,CASSGVFLNTGELFF
.,TRBD2,TRBJ2-2,TRBV18,TGTGCCAGCTCCTCCAGGGCAGCGGGAGACACCGGGGAGCTGTTTTTT,CASSSRAAGDTGELFF
.,.,TRBJ2-3,TRBV29-1,TGCAGCGTTGAGGCGGGGCCTAGCACAGATACGCAGTATTTT,CSVEAGPSTDTQYF
.,TRBD2,TRBJ2-1,TRBV5-4,TGTGCCAGCAGCTCGGGACTAGCGGGACCAGGAAAGAATGAGCAGTTCTTC,CASSSGLAGPGKNEQFF
.,.,TRBJ1-3,TRBV7-6,TGTGCCAGCAGCTTGGATATTTGGGGCTCTGGAAACACCATATATTTT,CASSLDIWGSGNTIYF
.,.,TRBJ2-7,TRBV21-1,TGTGCCAGCAGCAAGGGCCGCAGGGGGCCCTACGAGCAGTACTTC,CASSKGRRGPYEQYF
.,TRBD1,TRBJ1-1,TRBV19,TGTGCCAGTAGTCGGACAGGGCTTACTGAAGCTTTCTTT,CASSRTGLTEAFF
.,TRBD1,TRBJ1-2,TRBV19,TGTGCCAGTAGTGGGACAGGACCAAGCTATGGCTACACCTTC,CASSGTGPSYGYTF
.,TRBD2,TRBJ2-4,TRBV5-1,TGCGCCAGCAGCCCGGGACTAGGGGGTGTTTCCAAAAACATTCAGTACTTC,CASSPGLGGVSKNIQYF
.,TRBD2,TRBJ2-3,TRBV19,TGTGCCAGTTCCCCCACCCGGACTAGCGGGAGGGCGGCGCAGTATTTT,CASSPTRTSGRAAQYF
.,.,TRBJ2-7,TRBV4-1,TGCGCCAGCAGCCAAGTGGTCTCCCTCGAGCAGTACTTC,CASSQVVSLEQYF
once,.,TRBJ2-1,TRBV11-3,TGTGCCAGCAGCTTAGATCAAAGCTCCTACAATGAGCAGTTCTTC,CASSLDQSSYNEQFF
.,TRBD1,TRBJ2-7,TRBV9,TGTGCCAGCAGCGCAAGGGGACAGGCATCGTCCTACGAGCAGTACTTC,CASSARGQASSYEQYF
.,.,TRBJ1-1,TRBV18,TGTGCCAGCTCACCACTACCTAGCCGGGGGAACACTGAAGCTTTCTTT,CASSPLPSRGNTEAFF
.,.,TRBJ2-5,TRBV29-1,TGCAGCGTTGTTAGACGCTACGAAGAGACCCAGTACTTC,CSVVRRYEETQYF
once,.,TRBJ2-7,TRBV5-3,TGTGCCAGAAGCTTGCTCGGTCAGGGCTGTTCGGGCGAGCAGTACTTC,CARSLLGQGCSGEQYF
.,.,TRBJ1-4,TRBV7-9,TGTGCCAGCAGCTTAGTATTCGGAACACCTCACGCGGGGGAAAAACTGTTTTTT,CASSLVFGTPHAGEKLFF
.,.,TRBJ2-7,TRBV21-1,TGTGCCAGCAGCAAAGAGGGGACAGGGGGCGCGGTTAATTACTACGAGCAGTACTTC,CASSKEGTGGAVNYYEQYF
.,.,TRBJ2-1,TRBV5-1,TGCGCCAGCAGCTTGGCCTATGAGCAGTTCTTC,CASSLAYEQFF
.,.,TRBJ2-7,TRBV11-2,TGTGCCAGCAGCTTAGACCCCGGGAGTGCTTACGAGCAGTACTTC,CASSLDPGSAYEQYF
.,.,TRBJ1-3,TRBV7-2,TGTGCCAGCAGCTTACACAGTGGAAACACCATATATTTT,CASSLHSGNTIYF
.,TRBD1,TRBJ1-5,TRBV2,TGTGTCAGCAGCCAGGGGGCTAGTCAGCCCCAGCATTTT,CVSSQGASQPQHF
.,.,TRBJ2-2,TRBV6-6,TGTGCCAGCAGTGCACGGGACGCAGCGGCCGGGGAGCTGTTTTTT,CASSARDAAAGELFF
.,.,TRBJ2-7,TRBV19,TGTGCCAGTAGTATAACATTTATGGGGGACCGCTCCTACGAGCAGTACTTC,CASSITFMGDRSYEQYF
.,TRBD1,TRBJ2-7,TRBV5-4,TGTGCCAGCAGCTTGGACCGGGACAGCCTTTACGAGCAGTACTTC,CASSLDRDSLYEQYF
.,TRBD1,TRBJ1-6,TRBV27,TGTGCCAGCAGGGGACAGGGCCGTTCGCCCCTCCACTTT,CASRGQGRSPLHF
once,.,TRBJ1-3,TRBV5-6,TGTGCCAGCAGCTTGTGGGGTGGGGGAAACACCATATATTTT,CASSLWGGGNTIYF
.,TRBD2,TRBJ2-1,TRBV29-1,TGCAGCGTTGGTCTAGCGGGCCCAAATGAGCAGTTCTTC,CSVGLAGPNEQFF
.,.,TRBJ2-7,TRBV28,TGTGCCAGCAGTCGGGACTTCCTCTACGAGCAGTACTTC,CASSRDFLYEQYF
.,TRBD2,TRBJ2-7,TRBV2,TGTGCCAGCGTGACCGGGGGGGAGCAGTACTTC,CASVTGGEQYF
.,TRBD1,TRBJ2-7,TRBV11-2,TGTGCCAGCAGCTTCCCCGGGACAGGGAAACGCGAGCAGTACTTC,CASSFPGTGKREQYF
.,.,TRBJ2-5,TRBV29-1,TGCAGCGTCCGAAGCGGGTATCTCCCCGAGACCCAGTACTTC,CSVRSGYLPETQYF
.,.,TRBJ2-1,TRBV10-3,TGTGCCATCAGTGAGTGGTTGTGGGATAGGGGAACCAATGAGCAGTTCTTC,CAISEWLWDRGTNEQFF